The rows below give T cell receptor beta chains drawn from one sample of a study of CD8+ T cells in alopecia areata. Profiled with immunoSEQ multiplex PCR; TCRdb holds only in-frame clones, not every one. The table has some 220,000 clones, under 60% seen once. Source: CD4+ T cells sorted from blood, taken at week 4, from a patient treated with tofacitinib. The receptors derive from a human donor with alopecia areata. The CDR3 runs from the conserved cysteine through the conserved F or W. The order of the fields is D gene, V gene, J gene, clone size, CDR3 protein, CDR3 DNA. D genes are given only for firm matches. The size field is filled for only some rows; it gives once, few, many or a size class.

>-|TRBV29-1|TRBJ1-1|-
CSVSEVLDTEAFF
TGCAGCGTGAGTGAGGTTTTGGACACTGAAGCTTTCTTT
>-|TRBV29-1|TRBJ1-5|-
CSAQSWNQPQHF
TGCAGCGCACAATCTTGGAATCAGCCCCAGCATTTT
>TRBD2|TRBV9|TRBJ2-2|-
CASSAGLAGAPGGELFF
TGTGCCAGCAGCGCGGGACTAGCGGGGGCCCCCGGCGGGGAGCTGTTTTTT
>-|TRBV7-2|TRBJ1-1|few
CASSPAEGTEAFF
TGTGCCAGCAGCCCCGCCGAGGGCACTGAAGCTTTCTTT
>TRBD1|TRBV29-1|TRBJ2-1|few
CSVELVGQGADNEQFF
TGCAGCGTTGAGTTGGTAGGACAGGGGGCGGACAATGAGCAGTTCTTC
>TRBD1|TRBV27|TRBJ1-5|-
CASKSGQGAQPQHF
TGTGCCAGCAAGTCTGGTCAGGGGGCTCAGCCCCAGCATTTT
>-|TRBV7-2|TRBJ1-1|-
CASSFNSNTEAFF
TGTGCCAGCAGCTTTAATTCGAACACTGAAGCTTTCTTT
>-|TRBV29-1|TRBJ2-7|-
CSVRLRQGLNEQYF
TGCAGCGTTCGTCTACGGCAGGGCCTCAACGAGCAGTACTTC
>-|TRBV30|TRBJ1-1|-
CACSPPNTEAFF
TGTGCCTGTTCACCTCCGAACACTGAAGCTTTCTTT
>TRBD1|TRBV29-1|TRBJ2-1|few
CSVGGQGHEQFF
TGCAGCGTTGGAGGACAGGGCCATGAGCAGTTCTTC
>TRBD1|TRBV29-1|TRBJ1-1|-
CSVEVQGESTEAFF
TGCAGCGTTGAAGTTCAGGGGGAAAGCACTGAAGCTTTCTTT
>-|TRBV7-8|TRBJ2-1|-
CASSQSRTVDYNEQFF
TGTGCCAGCAGCCAATCTCGGACAGTGGACTACAATGAGCAGTTCTTC
>-|TRBV7-2|TRBJ1-4|-
CASSTGLRSTNEKLFF
TGTGCCAGCAGCACCGGGCTGAGGTCCACTAATGAAAAACTGTTTTTT
>-|TRBV5-6|TRBJ2-1|-
CASSQTDPAVEFF
TGTGCCAGCAGCCAAACCGACCCGGCGGTGGAGTTCTTC
>TRBD2|TRBV14|TRBJ2-5|few
CASSRREGWKTQYF
TGTGCCAGCAGCCGACGGGAGGGTTGGAAGACCCAGTACTTC
>TRBD1|TRBV28|TRBJ2-1|-
CASSPPTGGHLNEQFF
TGTGCCAGCAGTCCCCCGACAGGGGGACATCTCAATGAGCAGTTCTTC
>TRBD1|TRBV30|TRBJ1-5|once
CAWSATGNQPQHF
TGTGCCTGGAGTGCGACAGGGAATCAGCCCCAGCATTTT
>-|TRBV14|TRBJ2-7|-
CASSQGQRRAREQYF
TGTGCCAGCAGCCAAGGGCAGAGAAGGGCCCGCGAGCAGTACTTC
>-|TRBV5-1|TRBJ2-1|few
CASRRVGDEQFF
TGCGCCAGCAGACGAGTGGGTGATGAGCAGTTCTTC
>-|TRBV30|TRBJ1-2|-
CAWGGTDYGYTF
TGTGCCTGGGGTGGCACGGACTATGGCTACACCTTC
>-|TRBV5-6|TRBJ1-2|-
CASSFKGEFPEGYTF
TGTGCCAGCAGCTTTAAGGGCGAGTTTCCGGAGGGCTACACCTTC
>-|TRBV4-3|TRBJ1-2|-
CASSQGVGISGYTF
TGCGCCAGCAGCCAAGGAGTGGGGATTAGTGGCTACACCTTC
>TRBD1|TRBV6-5|TRBJ2-5|-
CASGTGQETQYF
TGTGCCAGCGGGACAGGGCAAGAGACCCAGTACTTC
>-|TRBV18|TRBJ2-3|many
CASSPGKGSIFTDTQYF
TGTGCCAGCTCACCAGGAAAGGGGTCCATATTCACAGATACGCAGTATTTT
>TRBD1|TRBV29-1|TRBJ1-1|-
CSVKRYTGGSEAFF
TGCAGCGTGAAGCGTTATACAGGGGGCTCTGAAGCTTTCTTT
>TRBD1|TRBV6-6|TRBJ2-7|-
CASNRDRTYEQYF
TGTGCCAGTAACCGGGACAGGACCTACGAGCAGTACTTC